This T cell receptor beta chain was documented in a study of T cell responses to AZD1222 COVID-19 vaccine. Generated by immunoSEQ multiplex PCR, the TCRdb table keeps only in-frame clones and is missing some. The sample holds 170,000 or so clones; over 75% are singletons and the top ten take around 2.9%. V lost 4 bases to trimming and J lost 5 bases, with 8 bases between them. The germline V gene encodes CDR1 MNHEY and CDR2 SVGEGT. This CDR3 comprises 13 residues. Study-wide results and caveats: Only a handful of AZD1222 recipients, more than five in all, had baseline seropositivity. The donor cohort was predominantly white British with a female majority, and clonal diversity may have been underestimated. Two AZD1222 doses significantly raised spike-specific TCR breadth and depth over controls. CD4 TCRs associated with vaccination spanned spike, dominating at 160-218 and 743-854.

The table lists this clone with many counts. No antigen is known for it. The TCR comes from an adult in good health. The specimen was peripheral blood, collected on day 0 of AZD1222 vaccination. V usage is TRBV6-2 or TRBV6-3 and J usage is TRBJ2-2; D gene unclear. The CDR3 protein is CASSLTETGELFF. The CDR3 coding sequence is TGTGCCAGCAGTTTGACCGAAACCGGGGAGCTGTTTTTT.